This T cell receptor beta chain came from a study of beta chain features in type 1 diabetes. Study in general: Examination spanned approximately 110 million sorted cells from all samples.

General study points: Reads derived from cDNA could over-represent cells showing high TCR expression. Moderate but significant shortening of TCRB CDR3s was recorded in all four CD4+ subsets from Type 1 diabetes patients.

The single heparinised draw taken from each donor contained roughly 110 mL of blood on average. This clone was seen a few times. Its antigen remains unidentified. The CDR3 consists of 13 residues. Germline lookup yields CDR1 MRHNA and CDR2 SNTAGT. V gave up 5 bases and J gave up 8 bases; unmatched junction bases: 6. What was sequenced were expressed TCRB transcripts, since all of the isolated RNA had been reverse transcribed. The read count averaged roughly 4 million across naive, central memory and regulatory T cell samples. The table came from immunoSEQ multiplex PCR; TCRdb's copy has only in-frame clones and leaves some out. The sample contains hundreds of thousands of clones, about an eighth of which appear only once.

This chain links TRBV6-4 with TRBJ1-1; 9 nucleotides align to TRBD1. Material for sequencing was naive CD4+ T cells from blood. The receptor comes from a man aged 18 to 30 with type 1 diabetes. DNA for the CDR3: TGTGCCAGCAGTCTAACAGGGGGCACAGAAGCTTTCTTT. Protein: CASSLTGGTEAFF.